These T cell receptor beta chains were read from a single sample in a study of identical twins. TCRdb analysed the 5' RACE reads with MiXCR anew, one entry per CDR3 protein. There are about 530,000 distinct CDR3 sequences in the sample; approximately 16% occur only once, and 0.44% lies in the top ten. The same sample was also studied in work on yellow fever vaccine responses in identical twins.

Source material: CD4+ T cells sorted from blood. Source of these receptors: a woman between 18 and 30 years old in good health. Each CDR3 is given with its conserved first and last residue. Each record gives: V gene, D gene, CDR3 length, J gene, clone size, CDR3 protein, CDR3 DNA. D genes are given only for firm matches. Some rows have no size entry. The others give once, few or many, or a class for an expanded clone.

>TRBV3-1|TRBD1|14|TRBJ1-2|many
CASSQDSRGRGYTF
TGTGCCAGCAGCCAAGATAGCAGGGGGCGTGGCTACACCTTC
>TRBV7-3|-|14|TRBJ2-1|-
CASSTGNLYNEQFF
TGTGCCAGCAGCACCGGGAATTTGTACAATGAGCAGTTCTTC
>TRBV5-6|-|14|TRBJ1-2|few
CASSPSGNIYGYTF
TGTGCCAGCAGCCCGTCAGGTAACATCTATGGCTACACCTTC
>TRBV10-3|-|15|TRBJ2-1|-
CAISDNLGIGNEQFF
TGTGCCATCAGTGATAACTTAGGCATCGGCAATGAGCAGTTCTTC
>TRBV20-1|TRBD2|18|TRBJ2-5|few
CSAGPNLLAGGPQETQYF
TGCAGTGCTGGACCCAATCTTCTAGCGGGAGGACCTCAAGAGACCCAGTACTTC
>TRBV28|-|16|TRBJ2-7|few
CASSPHGAIASYEQYF
TGTGCCAGCAGCCCACACGGGGCGATAGCTTCCTACGAGCAGTACTTC
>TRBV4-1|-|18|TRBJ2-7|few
CASSHLKGPVGYGYEQYF
TGCGCCAGCAGCCACTTAAAGGGGCCGGTCGGGTACGGGTACGAGCAGTACTTC
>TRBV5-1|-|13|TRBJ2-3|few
CASSLNSWDTQYF
TGCGCCAGCAGCTTGAATTCCTGGGATACGCAGTATTTT
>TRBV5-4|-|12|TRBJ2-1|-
CASSLGDNEQFF
TGTGCCAGCAGCTTGGGGGACAATGAGCAGTTCTTC
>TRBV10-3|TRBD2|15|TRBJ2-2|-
CAIRVTSDDTGELFF
TGTGCCATCAGGGTGACTAGCGACGATACCGGGGAGCTGTTTTTT
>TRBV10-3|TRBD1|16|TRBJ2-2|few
CAISAQTGGGAGELFF
TGTGCCATCAGTGCTCAGACAGGGGGCGGAGCCGGGGAGCTGTTTTTT
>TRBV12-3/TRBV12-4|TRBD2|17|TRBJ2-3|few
CASSLTAGGAGADTQYF
TGTGCCAGCAGTCTAACGGCCGGGGGGGCCGGGGCAGATACGCAGTATTTT
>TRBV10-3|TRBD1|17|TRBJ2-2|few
CAISLHPPDRGAGELFF
TGTGCCATCAGTCTCCACCCACCGGACAGGGGGGCCGGGGAGCTGTTTTTT
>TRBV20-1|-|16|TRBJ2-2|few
CSARKILRADTGELFF
TGCAGTGCTAGGAAGATACTGCGGGCCGACACCGGGGAGCTGTTTTTT
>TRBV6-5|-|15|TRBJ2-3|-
CASSYRGVSTDTQYF
TGTGCCAGCAGTTACCGGGGTGTCAGCACAGATACGCAGTATTTT
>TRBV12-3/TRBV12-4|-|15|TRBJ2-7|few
CASSTDQARSYEQYF
TGTGCCAGCAGTACGGACCAGGCCCGCTCCTACGAGCAGTACTTC
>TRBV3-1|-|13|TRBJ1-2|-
CASRKGASAGYTF
TGTGCCAGCAGAAAAGGTGCAAGCGCAGGCTACACCTTC
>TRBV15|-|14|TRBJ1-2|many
CATSRSGSNYGYTF
TGTGCCACCAGCAGGTCCGGGAGTAACTATGGCTACACCTTC
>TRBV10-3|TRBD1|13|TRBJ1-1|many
CAIRGQGNTEAFF
TGTGCCATCAGGGGACAGGGGAACACTGAAGCTTTCTTT
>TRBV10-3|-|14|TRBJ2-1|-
CAISESNAYNEQFF
TGTGCCATCAGTGAGTCGAATGCCTACAATGAGCAGTTCTTC
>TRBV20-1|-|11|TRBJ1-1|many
CSAPGNTEAFF
TGCAGTGCACCCGGCAACACTGAAGCTTTCTTT
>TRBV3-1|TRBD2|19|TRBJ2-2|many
CASSQDSSGGAGTTGELFF
TGTGCCAGCAGCCAAGATTCTAGCGGGGGCGCCGGAACAACCGGGGAGCTGTTTTTT
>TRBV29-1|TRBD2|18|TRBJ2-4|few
CSVGFFGLAGIAKNIQYF
TGCAGCGTTGGATTTTTCGGGCTAGCGGGGATCGCCAAAAACATTCAGTACTTC
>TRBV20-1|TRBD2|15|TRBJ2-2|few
CSAPGLAGNTGELFF
TGCAGTGCCCCGGGACTAGCAGGGAACACCGGGGAGCTGTTTTTT
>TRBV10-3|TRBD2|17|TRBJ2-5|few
CATKATSGRDDEETQYF
TGTGCCACTAAGGCAACTAGCGGGAGGGACGATGAAGAGACCCAGTACTTC
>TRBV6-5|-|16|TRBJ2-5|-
CASSYSGRLDKETQYF
TGTGCCAGCAGTTACTCTGGGAGGCTGGATAAAGAGACCCAGTACTTC
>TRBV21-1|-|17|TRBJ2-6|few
CASSVDRGCSGANVLTF
TGTGCCAGCTCCGTGGACAGGGGATGTAGTGGGGCCAACGTCCTGACTTTC
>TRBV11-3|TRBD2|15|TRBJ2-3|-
CASSPSGSGTDTQYF
TGTGCCAGCAGCCCTAGCGGGAGCGGAACAGATACGCAGTATTTT
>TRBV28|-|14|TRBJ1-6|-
CASSLSAQQSPLHF
TGTGCCAGCAGTTTATCGGCCCAACAGTCACCCCTCCACTTT
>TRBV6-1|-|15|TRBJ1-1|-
CASRRNRDMNTEAFF
TGTGCCAGCAGGAGGAACAGGGATATGAACACTGAAGCTTTCTTT
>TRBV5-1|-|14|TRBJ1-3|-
CASSYGDSGNTIYF
TGCGCCAGCAGCTACGGGGACTCTGGAAACACCATATATTTT
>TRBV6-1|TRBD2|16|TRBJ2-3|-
CASSSGLAGARGTQYF
TGTGCCAGCAGCTCGGGACTAGCGGGAGCGCGAGGCACGCAGTATTTT
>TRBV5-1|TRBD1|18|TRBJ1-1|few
CASSLGRTGGAGNTEAFF
TGCGCCAGCAGCTTGGGGAGGACAGGGGGCGCAGGGAACACTGAAGCTTTCTTT
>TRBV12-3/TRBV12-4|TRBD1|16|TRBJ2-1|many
CASSLPQGASYNEQFF
TGTGCCAGCAGTTTACCACAGGGGGCCTCCTACAATGAGCAGTTCTTC
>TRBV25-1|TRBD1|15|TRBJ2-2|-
CASSADRITTGELFF
TGTGCCAGCAGTGCGGACAGGATCACTACCGGGGAGCTGTTTTTT
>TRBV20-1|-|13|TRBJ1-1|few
CSASTSPNTEAFF
TGCAGTGCTAGCACAAGCCCGAACACTGAAGCTTTCTTT
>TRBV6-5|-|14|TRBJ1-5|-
CASSSSRGNQPQHF
TGTGCCAGCAGTTCCTCCAGGGGCAATCAGCCCCAGCATTTT
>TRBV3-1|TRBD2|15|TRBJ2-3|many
CASSSSGRSTDTQYF
TGTGCCAGCAGCTCTAGCGGGAGAAGCACAGATACGCAGTATTTT
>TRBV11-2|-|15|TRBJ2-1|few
CASSSLRPPLGEQFF
TGTGCCAGCAGCTCCCTACGTCCCCCCCTGGGTGAGCAGTTCTTC
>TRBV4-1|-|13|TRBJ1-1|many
CASSLERNTEAFF
TGCGCCAGCAGCTTGGAGCGCAACACTGAAGCTTTCTTT
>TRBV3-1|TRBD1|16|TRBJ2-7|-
CASSQAYRGISYEQYF
TGTGCCAGCAGCCAAGCTTACAGGGGTATATCCTACGAGCAGTACTTC
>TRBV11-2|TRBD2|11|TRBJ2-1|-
CASTTSGEQFF
TGTGCCAGCACTACTAGCGGAGAGCAGTTCTTC
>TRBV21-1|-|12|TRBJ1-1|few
CASSHDERRAFF
TGTGCCAGCAGCCACGATGAAAGACGGGCTTTCTTT
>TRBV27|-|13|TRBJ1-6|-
CASSLSFLSPLHF
TGTGCCAGCAGTTTATCTTTTCTTTCACCCCTCCACTTT
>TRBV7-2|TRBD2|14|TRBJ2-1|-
CASSLVQTSREQFF
TGTGCCAGCAGCTTAGTACAGACTAGCAGGGAGCAGTTCTTC
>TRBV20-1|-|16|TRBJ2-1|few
CSAKGTPGGYYNEQFF
TGCAGTGCCAAGGGGACTCCCGGGGGCTACTACAATGAGCAGTTCTTC
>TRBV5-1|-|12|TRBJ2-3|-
CASSTPLGTQYF
TGCGCCAGCAGCACCCCGCTCGGAACGCAGTATTTT
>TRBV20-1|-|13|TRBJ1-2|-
CSARTVGNYGYTF
TGCAGTGCTAGGACGGTTGGTAACTATGGCTACACCTTC
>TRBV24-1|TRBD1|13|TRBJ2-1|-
CATTGGAYNEQFF
TGTGCCACTACAGGGGGCGCCTACAATGAGCAGTTCTTC
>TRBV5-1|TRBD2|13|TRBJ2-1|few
CASSFTSGDEQFF
TGCGCCAGCAGCTTTACTAGCGGGGATGAGCAGTTCTTC
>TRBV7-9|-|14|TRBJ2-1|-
CASSLDGLQDEQFF
TGTGCCAGCAGCTTGGATGGCTTACAGGATGAGCAGTTCTTC
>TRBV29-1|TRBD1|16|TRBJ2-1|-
CSVEESGTGYRDEQFF
TGCAGCGTTGAAGAAAGCGGGACAGGGTATCGCGATGAGCAGTTCTTC